This T cell receptor (beta chain) was identified in a study of spatial heterogeneity in lung cancer. Study-level information: A total of more than 65 untreated early-stage non-small cell lung cancer patients served as donors. Raw sequencing reads included, on average, more than eight appearances of each unique TCR and UMI combination. Study-level results: Ubiquitous, expanded tumor-derived TCRs were more frequently observed in blood at resection than at follow-up.

The CDR3 is 13 residues long. V shed 5 bases and J shed 7 bases, with 15 bases lying between them. Germline CDR1 and CDR2: SNHLY and FYNNEI. Time point noted: blood at routine non-recurrence follow-up after resection. Tumor, nontumor lung or frozen PBMC supplied whole RNA, sequenced without sorting. TCRdb reprocessed the 5' RACE reads with MiXCR, giving one entry per CDR3 protein. The sample carries under 150,000 distinct CDR3 sequences, 12% recorded once. This clonotype was counted ten times or more. Its antigen is undetermined. The receptor's source is a male donor with early-stage non-small cell lung cancer. Sequences were derived from PBMCs, sampled at follow-up. The chain recombines TRBV2 with TRBJ2-7; D is undetermined. CDR3 in amino acids: CASSRSLGLEQYF. The CDR3 region has the DNA TGTGCCAGCAGTAGGTCCTTGGGTTTGGAGCAGTACTTC.